This TCR beta chain was identified in a study of high-grade serous ovarian cancer treatment subgroups (TCRdb year 2021). About the investigation overall: On average, each sample produced more than 13,000 sequencing reads and about 7,000 unique TCR beta rearrangements. A cohort of some 30 patients was included: some 10 with no residual disease after primary surgery (R0), some 10 who were excellent NACT responders, and some 10 who were poor NACT responders. One primary tumor sample and two metastatic tumor samples were contributed by each patient, so that around 90 samples were obtained in total. Under a laparoscopic triage algorithm, patients with high-grade serous ovarian cancer were grouped by complete gross resection or by neoadjuvant chemotherapy response, and the study profiled the TCR beta repertoires of these patients.

High-throughput TCR profiling via ImmunoSEQ was performed on the approximately 82 tumor samples. In the source study's methods: Richness (unique productive sequences), clonality, evenness and relatedness were included as repertoire diversity metrics, and similarity between samples was assessed with the Bhattacharyya coefficient. A sensitivity analysis excluded TCRs with fewer than two reads and gave consistent conclusions. This immuneACCESS table, as held by TCRdb, lists in-frame sequences with V and J called but not all clones. Of the missing ones, under half trace to an unresolved V gene in checked studies; the others have no known cause. The DNA was the basis for D and trimming; V, J and clone size are from that table. This sample holds fewer than 4,500 clones; 68% were observed only once. The biggest ten clones account for about 14% of the sample. From the germline V gene (reference sequence), CDR1 is SEHNR and CDR2 is FQNEAQ. Inclusive of the bounding cysteine and phenylalanine, the CDR3 is 16 residues long. The read is trimmed to its CDR3 DNA, 48 bases read in frame from base 1. The junction carries 19 bases between V and J, which are trimmed by 5 bases and 3 bases respectively.

Tumor samples were collected prior to definitive surgery or chemotherapy. Genomic DNA extraction was performed by the MD Anderson Biospecimen Extraction Resource, and TCR sequencing was carried out by the MD Anderson Cancer Genomics Laboratory. Concerning this clone itself: The specificity of this receptor is unknown. Base qualities are not recorded, but no much larger clone differs from it by a single base.

What the work shows at the level of the full study, not this receptor alone: Repertoire similarity between tumors from the same patient ranged from roughly 0.095 to 0.85, while tumors from different patients showed almost no similarity. TCR clonal relatedness correlated positively with neoantigen level and, by trend, with copy number variation and mutation load from whole-genome sequencing. Because bulk tumor TCR sequencing provided no spatial information, insight into HGSC tumor complexity and diversity was limited. TCR repertoire analyses were focused on CDR3, and CDR1 and CDR2 were not analyzed.

This chain joins TRBV7-9 to TRBJ1-2, with the D gene not clear enough to name. Sequenced: tumor tissue. This TCR was recovered from a human donor with high-grade serous ovarian cancer. The CDR3 here reads CASSPRETISHYGYTF. The bases read TGTGCCAGCAGCCCCCGGGAGACAATATCACACTATGGCTACACCTTC.